A single sample is the source of the 3 T cell receptor beta chains below, sequenced in a study of T cells in Graves' hyperthyroidism and ophthalmopathy. Authors of the study amplified TCR beta CDR3 regions from RNA transcripts. During a first-round RT-PCR of the TCR CDR3, the HTBI primer set was used. MiXCR, run by TCRdb on the multiplex PCR reads, gives a single entry per CDR3 protein. The sample has about 130,000 distinct CDR3 sequences, more than 20% seen once. The sequenced sample consisted of blood. These receptors were taken from a woman between 45 and 65 years old with Graves' hyperthyroidism that later progressed to Graves' ophthalmopathy.

There are a few counts of this clonotype. V and J are TRBV7-6 and TRBJ2-2; 7 nucleotides agree with TRBD2. V lost 4 bases to trimming and J lost 6 bases; unmatched junction nucleotides: 8. The CDR3 is 15 residues long. Germline CDR1 reads SGHVS; CDR2 reads FNYEAQ. The CDR3 spells CASSWGTTSAGELFF. The CDR3 DNA reads as TGTGCCAGCAGCTGGGGGACTACCTCGGCCGGGGAGCTGTTTTTT. Full variable domain (missing parts from reference TRBV7-6 and TRBJ2-2): GAGVSQSPRYKVTKRGQDVALRCDPISGHVSLYWYRQALGQGPEFLTYFNYEAQQDKSGLPNDRFSAERPEGSISTLTIQRTEQRDSAMYRCASSWGTTSAGELFFGEGSRLTVL.

This clonotype appeared many times. V usage is TRBV28 and J usage is TRBJ2-7, with 9 bases fitting TRBD1. This CDR3 comprises 15 residues. V lost 6 bases, J lost 0 bases, and 6 bases stayed unmatched. Germline-derived CDR1 and CDR2 are MDHEN and SYDVKM. CDR3 loop: CASRPGTGTSYEQYF. As DNA, the CDR3 is TGTGCCAGCAGGCCCGGGACAGGGACCTCCTACGAGCAGTACTTC.

This clonotype was counted many times. The chain couples TRBV11-2 to TRBJ2-2, with TRBD2 identical over 9 bases. V lost 5 bases, J lost 4 bases, and 8 bases stayed unmatched. Per germline, CDR1 SGHAT and CDR2 FQNNGV. This CDR3 region has 16 residues. CDR3 bases: TGTGCCAGCAGCGATAGGGGCGGGAGGGCCACCGGGGAGCTGTTTTTT. Residues: CASSDRGGRATGELFF.